The 19 T cell receptor beta chains in this list originate from one sample, sequenced in a study of blood T cells in healthy people across ages. A second about 7 to 11 cycle PCR used barcoded and J-beta primers. TCRdb re-called the 5' RACE reads through MiXCR, storing one row per CDR3 protein. The data show hundreds of thousands of distinct CDR3 sequences, roughly 50% seen once. The sequencing sample was made of blood. All receptors come from an elderly man in good health.

The chain combines TRBV27 with TRBJ2-5, with D tentatively TRBD1 (5 bases). This CDR3 is built from 16 residues. Per the germline V gene, CDR1 is MNHEY and CDR2 is SMNVEV (reference sequence). The V and J ends lost 0 bases and 6 bases respectively, with 17 bases between them. The CDR3 spells CASSLSQRQLAKTQYF. The CDR3 bases are TGTGCCAGCAGTTTATCCCAGAGACAGTTGGCGAAGACCCAGTACTTC.

The gene calls are TRBV4-2 and TRBJ2-2; 8 bases map to TRBD1. The CDR3 runs to 13 residues. CDR1 and CDR2 (germline): LGHNA, YNFKEQ. Unmatched junction bases numbered 0, after V lost 8 bases and J lost 1 base. The CDR3 DNA sequence: TGTGCCAGCGGGACAGGGAACACCGGGGAGCTGTTTTTT. As protein: CASGTGNTGELFF.

This clonotype was detected only once. The genes are TRBV28 and TRBJ1-4, with D hard to call. The germline V and J ends were trimmed by 4 bases and 6 bases, with 15 bases remaining between them. This CDR3 comprises 15 residues. CDR1 and CDR2 from the germline V gene are MDHEN and SYDVKM. The CDR3 spells CASSSPTIGDEKLFF. As DNA, the CDR3 is TGTGCCAGCAGTTCCCCGACAATAGGTGATGAAAAACTGTTTTTT. Drawing the rest from reference TRBV28 and TRBJ1-4, the complete variable domain is DVKVTQSSRYLVKRTGEKVFLECVQDMDHENMFWYRQDPGLGLRLIYFSYDVKMKEKGDIPEGYSVSREKKERFSLILESASTNQTSMYLCASSSPTIGDEKLFFGSGTQLSVL.

This clonotype was detected only a few times. The chain employs TRBV20-1 and TRBJ2-1, with D maybe TRBD2 (7 bases). The CDR3 contains 16 residues. Germline V lookup: CDR1 DFQATT, CDR2 SNEGSKA (reference sequence). The V end was cut by 3 bases, the J end by 0 bases, with 15 bases between. The CDR3 loop is CSARRGGQSSYNEQFF. In DNA, the CDR3 is TGCAGTGCTAGGAGGGGGGGGCAGAGCTCCTACAATGAGCAGTTCTTC.

The chain is built from TRBV10-3 and TRBJ2-4; 9 bases match TRBD1. The CDR3 runs 15 residues. Per germline, CDR1 ENHRY and CDR2 SYGVKD. The V and J ends lost 4 bases and 7 bases, in that order; junction bases with no gene match: 8. The CDR3, as DNA: TGTGCCATCAGTGGAATACAGGGGGCCGGGAACATTCAGTACTTC. Translating gives CAISGIQGAGNIQYF.

This chain links TRBV6-6 with TRBJ2-5; no definite D call. Gene TRBJ2-7 matches the end of the DNA better, so the J call may be wrong. The CDR3 length is 14 residues. The germline V gene encodes CDR1 MNHNY and CDR2 SVGAGI (reference sequence). DNA of the CDR3: TGTGCCAGCAGCCGGACGGTCCCTCTCGGCGAGCAGTACTTC. Translated, it gives CASSRTVPLGEQYF.

The chain couples TRBV24-1 to TRBJ2-3; TRBD2 is a possible D gene (5 bases). Trimming pared 3 bases from V and 3 bases from J, leaving 12 bases between. The CDR3 contains 15 residues. Looked up from germline, CDR1 is KGHDR and CDR2 is SFDVKD. The CDR3 DNA sequence: TGTGCCACCAGTGATCATGCCGGGGATACAGATACGCAGTATTTT. Protein sequence: CATSDHAGDTDTQYF.

The chain combines TRBV5-1 with TRBJ2-3; D gene unclear. V gave up 1 base and J gave up 5 bases, with 5 bases separating them. This CDR3 is built from 12 residues. The germline V gene has CDR1 SGHRS and CDR2 YFSETQ. The CDR3 DNA reads as TGCGCCAGCAGCTTGCCCAAAGATACGCAGTATTTT. Encoded protein: CASSLPKDTQYF.

The rearrangement joins TRBV5-8 to TRBJ1-5, with 7 positions matching TRBD1. V gave up 0 bases and J gave up 6 bases; unmatched junction bases: 6. CDR3 length equals 15 residues. Germline V gene data show CDR1 as SGHTS and CDR2 as YDEGEE. In nucleotides, the CDR3 is TGTGCCAGCAGCTTGGTAAGGGGGCCGAGTCAGCCCCAGCATTTT. Translation: CASSLVRGPSQPQHF.

V is TRBV6-1 and J is TRBJ2-2; unclear D gene. Per the germline V gene, CDR1 is MNHNS and CDR2 is SASEGT. This CDR3 has 11 amino acids. Between the trimmed V and J ends, which lost 6 bases and 7 bases, there was a span of 6 bases. CDR3 bases: TGTGCCAGCAGGGGATACGGGGAGCTGTTTTTT. Protein: CASRGYGELFF.

This clonotype was seen a few times. This chain uses TRBV18 with TRBJ2-4; D may match TRBD1 or TRBD2 (5 bases each). Judging by the DNA end, TRBJ2-5 fits better; the J call may be wrong. From germline, CDR1 is KGHSH and CDR2 LQKENI. The CDR3 totals 15 residues. CDR3 amino acids: CASSHRQSEGETQYF. In DNA form, the CDR3 reads TGTGCCAGCTCACACCGACAGAGCGAGGGGGAGACCCAGTACTTC.

The V gene is TRBV20-1, the J gene TRBJ1-1; D uncertain. Germline values: CDR1 DFQATT, CDR2 SNEGSKA (reference sequence). V was pared by 0 bases and J by 0 bases, with 11 bases between. This CDR3 contains 15 residues. The CDR3 protein is CSARDPRHLNTEAFF. CDR3 sequence (DNA): TGCAGTGCTAGAGACCCCCGGCACTTGAACACTGAAGCTTTCTTT.

This clonotype was seen a single time. This chain connects TRBV29-1 to TRBJ1-1; 7 nucleotides align to TRBD1. The germline V gene has CDR1 SQVTM and CDR2 ANQGSEA. V lost 4 bases and J lost 10; bases outside the gene matches: 9. The CDR3 has 12 amino acids. CDR3 nucleotide sequence: TGCAGCGTTGCCGGGACAGAGACCTCAGCTTTCTTT. This translates into CSVAGTETSAFF.

This clonotype turned up a few times. CDR3 region: CASSVDRFNRDPTF. CDR3 DNA: TGTGCCAGCAGCGTAGATCGATTCAACAGGGATCCCACCTTC. V usage is TRBV9 and J usage is TRBJ1-2; weak D call: TRBD1 (6 bases). Looked up from germline, CDR1 is SGDLS and CDR2 is YYNGEE. The V end was cut by 0 bases, the J end by 13 bases, with 19 bases between. This CDR3 is 14 amino acids long.

This clonotype occurred a few times. The chain employs TRBV11-2 and TRBJ2-5; D may correspond to TRBD1 or TRBD2 (5 bases each). Germline assignment: CDR1 SGHAT and CDR2 FQNNGV. The CDR3 runs to 15 residues. V dropped 0 bases and J dropped 11 bases, with 19 bases sitting between them. CDR3 region: CASSLESGQGAEQYF. The CDR3 DNA follows: TGTGCCAGCAGCTTAGAGAGCGGCCAGGGTGCTGAGCAGTACTTC. The full variable domain, rest sourced from reference TRBV11-2 and TRBJ2-5, is EAGVAQSPRYKIIEKRQSVAFWCNPISGHATLYWYQQILGQGPKLLIQFQNNGVVDDSQLPKDRFSAERLKGVDSTLKIQPAKLEDSAVYLCASSLESGQGAEQYFGPGTRLLVL.

In its sample, this clonotype was seen a few times. V usage is TRBV5-1 and J usage is TRBJ2-7, with D uncertain. Looked up from germline, CDR1 is SGHRS and CDR2 is YFSETQ. Trimming stripped 3 bases from V and 4 bases from J, with 8 bases between. There are 12 residues in the CDR3. This chain's CDR3 is CASSSPKYEQYF. The CDR3 DNA is TGCGCCAGCAGCTCTCCAAAGTACGAGCAGTACTTC. The variable domain in full, completed from reference TRBV5-1 and TRBJ2-7, reads KAGVTQTPRYLIKTRGQQVTLSCSPISGHRSVSWYQQTPGQGLQFLFEYFSETQRNKGNFPGRFSGRQFSNSRSEMNVSTLELGDSALYLCASSSPKYEQYFGPGTRLTVT.

This chain connects TRBV7-8 to TRBJ2-5; 7 bases agree with TRBD1. Germline CDR1 SGHVS, CDR2 FQNEAQ. V lost 5 bases to trimming and J lost 5 bases; unmatched junction nucleotides: 11. This CDR3 region has 15 residues. Here the CDR3 DNA reads TGTGCCAGCAGCCCCGATTGTCTGACAGGGGAGACCCAGTACTTC. Translating gives CASSPDCLTGETQYF.

This chain connects TRBV20-1 to TRBJ2-5; D unclear. The V gene's germline CDR1 is DFQATT and CDR2 SNEGSKA (reference sequence). Trimming took 1 base from V and 11 from J, leaving 23 bases between them. This CDR3 is built from 15 residues. The CDR3 protein is CSARAGALAVREQYF. The CDR3 DNA sequence: TGCAGTGCTAGAGCGGGCGCTCTTGCGGTAAGAGAGCAGTACTTC.

A remark on this clonotype: A read error may account for a junction end that differs from germline. V gene TRBV10-3 combines with J gene TRBJ2-7, with D unclear. In germline, CDR1 is ENHRY, CDR2 SYGVKD. The CDR3 is 13 residues long. The CDR3 loop is CATSESTRAPGYF. The CDR3 coding sequence is TGTGCCACCAGTGAGTCGACTCGGGCGCCCGGGTACTTC.